This T cell receptor beta chain was captured by sequencing in a study of blood T cells in healthy people across ages. About this clonotype: Its antigen is unidentified.

The study, taken as a whole, reports: The recorded TCR beta diversity per million T cells decreased in a roughly linear manner with age.

Germline V gene sequence: CDR1 MDHEN, CDR2 SYDVKM. V shed 6 bases and J shed 10 bases, with 19 bases lying between them. This CDR3 is 15 amino acids long. Primers used in a second PCR of about 7 to 11 cycles were a sample-barcoded 5' primer and a J-beta primer mix. TCRdb re-analysed the 5' RACE reads in MiXCR, keeping a single row per CDR3 protein. The top ten clones hold about 19% of a sample with about 770,000 distinct CDR3 sequences, under 45% of them seen once. The source of this sequence is a man between 60 and 75 years old in good health. The chain carries TRBV28 and TRBJ1-6, with D possibly TRBD1 on 5 matching bases. Sequenced: blood. The CDR3 protein is CASRSHGPGDSPLHF. CDR3 nucleotides: TGTGCCAGCAGGTCCCACGGTCCGGGGGACTCACCCCTCCACTTT.